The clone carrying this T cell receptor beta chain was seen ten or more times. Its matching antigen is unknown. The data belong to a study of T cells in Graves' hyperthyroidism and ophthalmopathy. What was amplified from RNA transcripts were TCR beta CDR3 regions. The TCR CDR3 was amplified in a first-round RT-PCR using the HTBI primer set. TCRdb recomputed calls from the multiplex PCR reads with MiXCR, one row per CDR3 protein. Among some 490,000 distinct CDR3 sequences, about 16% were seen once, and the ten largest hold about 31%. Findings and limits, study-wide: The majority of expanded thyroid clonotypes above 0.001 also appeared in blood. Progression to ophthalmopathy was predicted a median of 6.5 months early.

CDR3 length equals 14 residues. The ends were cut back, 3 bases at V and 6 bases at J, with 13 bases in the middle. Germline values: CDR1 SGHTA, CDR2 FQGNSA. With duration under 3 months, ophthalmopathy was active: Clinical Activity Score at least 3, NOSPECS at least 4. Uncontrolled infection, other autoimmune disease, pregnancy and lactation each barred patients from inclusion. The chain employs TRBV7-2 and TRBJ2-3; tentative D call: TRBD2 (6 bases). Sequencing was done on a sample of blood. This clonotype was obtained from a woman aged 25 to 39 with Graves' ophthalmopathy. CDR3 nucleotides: TGTGCCAGCAGCTTTGGGCGGGGCCGGGATACGCAGTATTTT. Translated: CASSFGRGRDTQYF.